This TCR beta chain was sequenced during a study of blood T cells in healthy people across ages. The authors drew 8.5 to 10 milliliters of peripheral blood from each donor. Using a J-beta primer mix together with a sample-barcoded 5' primer, a second PCR was run for about 7 to 12 cycles. TCRdb independently ran MiXCR on the 5' RACE reads; one entry per CDR3 protein. The data hold over 700,000 distinct CDR3 sequences, with around 25% observed a single time. This CDR3 spans 14 amino acids. J was trimmed by 6 bases and V by 4 bases; bases with no gene match: 11. Germline V lookup: CDR1 SQVTM, CDR2 ANQGSEA. This clonotype was seen more than once but under ten times. The sample also formed part of further work on T cells of mothers and their children. That study adds: Every mother supplied over 8 million TCR beta CDR3 reads and every child 2.5 million to 3.5 million.

The V call is TRBV29-1, the J call TRBJ2-5; 7 bases are a match to TRBD1. Sequencing input: blood. This TCR derives from a boy aged 10-17 years in good health. The CDR3 sequence: CSVVGRAGGKTQYF. CDR3 bases: TGCAGCGTTGTTGGTCGGGCAGGGGGAAAGACCCAGTACTTC.